Sequencing of this T cell receptor beta chain was carried out in a study of shared clonotypes between healthy human individuals. Unsorted samples relied on about 86 million PBMCs, which served as the source of genomic DNA. CDR3 size: 15 residues. V lost 2 bases to trimming and J lost 7 bases; unmatched junction nucleotides: 11. From germline, CDR1 is MDHEN and CDR2 SYDVKM. As concerns this clone: What it binds is unknown.

In the study's own analysis: As immunoSEQ supplied junction-only sequences (without quality scores), filtering differed. Clones were read by immunoSEQ multiplex PCR, and TCRdb kept only the in-frame ones, dropping some. V, J and clone size are those of that table, while D and trimming were read from the DNA. The table includes approximately 500,000 clones, 79% detected once. Study-level points and caveats: Among donors, the sharing of clonotypes was expected to be influenced by sequencing depth.

Sequenced sample: PBMCs. The receptor's source is a woman in her thirties or forties in good health. Some clones in this sample may be carry-over from other donors' samples. The chain has TRBV28 and TRBJ2-7; 7 bases are shared with TRBD1. The DNA for the CDR3 is TGTGCCAGCAGTTTAAGGGGACAGAGGGCTAGGGAGCAGTACTTC. It is translated as CASSLRGQRAREQYF.